Only a few counts were recorded for the clone carrying this TCR beta chain. Other DNA variants within this sample encode the same CDR3. The sample belongs to a study of shared clonotypes between healthy human individuals. The donors, all of them Caucasian adults, lived in Nashville, Tennessee. Profiling relied on immunoSEQ multiplex PCR, and the TCRdb table lists in-frame clones only, not all of them. This table holds more than 900,000 clones, around three quarters found once. The germline V gene encodes CDR1 LGHNA and CDR2 YNFKEQ. The CDR3 runs 15 residues. V gave up 1 base and J gave up 4 bases; unmatched junction bases: 2.

This clonotype originated in a man aged 18 to 35 in good health. Some clones in this sample may be carry-over from other donors' samples. Sequenced: memory CD4+ T cells from PBMCs. Subset noted: CD45RA-negative fraction. The V and J genes are TRBV4-2 and TRBJ2-7, with 12 bases identical to TRBD2. For the CDR3, the DNA is TGTGCCAGCAGCCAAGTGGGGACTAGCGGGTACGAGCAGTACTTC. Its protein product is CASSQVGTSGYEQYF.